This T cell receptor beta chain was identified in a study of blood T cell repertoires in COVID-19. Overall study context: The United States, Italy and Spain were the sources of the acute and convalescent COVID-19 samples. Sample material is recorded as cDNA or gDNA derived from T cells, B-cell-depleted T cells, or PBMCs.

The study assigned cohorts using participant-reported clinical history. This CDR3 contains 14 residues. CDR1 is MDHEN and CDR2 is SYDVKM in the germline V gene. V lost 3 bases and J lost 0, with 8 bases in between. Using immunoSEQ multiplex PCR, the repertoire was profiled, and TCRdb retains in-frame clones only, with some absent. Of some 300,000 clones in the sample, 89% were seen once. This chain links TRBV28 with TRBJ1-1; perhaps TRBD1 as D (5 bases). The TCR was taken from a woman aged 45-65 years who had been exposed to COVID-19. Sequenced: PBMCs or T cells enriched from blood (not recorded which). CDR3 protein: CASSLGGVNTEAFF. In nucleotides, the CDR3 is TGTGCCAGCAGTTTGGGAGGGGTGAACACTGAAGCTTTCTTT.